The 12 T cell receptor beta chains given below trace back to one sample, sequenced in a study of cytomegalovirus exposure and HLA in healthy donors. The study ran its PCR with 60 Vbeta and 13 Jbeta primers. Some clones are missing from TCRdb's copy, which holds only in-frame ones; the method was immunoSEQ multiplex PCR. Of 130,000 or so clones in the sample, under 70% were seen once. The sequencing sample was made of PBMCs. All receptors come from a woman aged 60-75 years in good health and CMV-seronegative.

The V call is TRBV7-8, the J call TRBJ2-2; D call uncertain. V lost 3 bases and J lost 7, with 12 bases in between. This CDR3 has 14 amino acids. Looked up from germline, CDR1 is SGHVS and CDR2 is FQNEAQ. CDR3 loop: CASSFSPRGGELFF. CDR3 DNA: TGTGCCAGCAGCTTTTCCCCTAGAGGCGGGGAGCTGTTTTTT.

This clone was detected only a few times. This chain joins TRBV20-1 and TRBJ2-7; possibly TRBD1 for D (5 bases). CDR3 length: 11 residues. CDR1 DFQATT and CDR2 SNEGSKA come from the germline V gene (reference sequence). The V and J ends lost 6 bases and 3 bases respectively, with 9 bases between them. The CDR3 is CSARQGYEQYF. The CDR3 DNA sequence: TGCAGTGCGAGGCAGGGCTACGAGCAGTACTTC.

The gene calls are TRBV5-5 and TRBJ1-1; 7 positions agree with TRBD1. The CDR3 consists of 13 residues. Germline V CDR1 and CDR2: SGHKS, YYEKEE (reference sequence). V shed 4 bases and J 0 bases; nucleotides not matched to a gene: 0. The CDR3 is CASSGTVNTEAFF. CDR3 in DNA: TGTGCCAGCAGCGGGACAGTGAACACTGAAGCTTTCTTT.

A few counts support this clone. The J gene is TRBJ1-6, the V gene TRBV27; 8 bases match TRBD1. This CDR3 has 14 amino acids. V dropped 1 base and J dropped 7; count of bases not matched to a gene: 0. Germline CDR1 is MNHEY and CDR2 is SMNVEV (reference sequence). This chain's CDR3 is CASSLYRGNSPLHF. For the CDR3, the DNA is TGTGCCAGCAGTTTATACAGGGGGAATTCACCCCTCCACTTT.

The V call is TRBV6-5, the J call TRBJ1-1; 11 nucleotides line up with TRBD1. V shed 2 bases, J shed 9 bases, and the junction held 2 bases outside the gene matches. Germline V CDR1 and CDR2: MNHEY, SVGAGI. The CDR3 runs 13 residues. The CDR3 loop is CASSYGDRGKAFF. For the CDR3, the DNA is TGTGCCAGCAGTTACGGGGACAGGGGGAAAGCTTTCTTT.

The chain couples TRBV5-1 to TRBJ2-7, with D tentatively TRBD1 (5 bases). Germline V lookup: CDR1 SGHRS, CDR2 YFSETQ. This CDR3 is built from 14 residues. Trimming removed 4 bases at V and 4 bases at J, with 15 bases between. Here the CDR3 reads CASSEDSSAYEQYF. CDR3 DNA sequence: TGCGCCAGCAGCGAAGACAGCTCAGCTTACGAGCAGTACTTC.

The rearrangement links TRBV5-4 to TRBJ1-2; no definite D call. CDR3 length equals 14 residues. CDR1 and CDR2 from the germline V gene are SGHNT and YYREEE (reference sequence). V lost 4 bases and J lost 0, with 10 bases in between. The CDR3 coding sequence is TGTGCCAGCAGCGGAGAGGGCGCTAACTATGGCTACACCTTC. Amino acid sequence: CASSGEGANYGYTF.

Notes on this clone: This sample also contains other DNA sequences that code for the same CDR3. The chain recombines TRBV5-8 with TRBJ2-5, with 10 bases matching TRBD2. Germline V gives CDR1 SGHTS, CDR2 YDEGEE. V was pared by 4 bases and J by 5 bases, with 8 bases of the junction left unmatched. This CDR3 is 15 amino acids long. This CDR3 reads CASSPWTSGGETQYF. The CDR3 bases are TGTGCCAGCAGCCCGTGGACTAGCGGTGGGGAGACCCAGTACTTC.

In this sample, this clone turned up a few times. This rearrangement joins TRBV6-1 to TRBJ2-7; TRBD2 agrees at 12 bases. The germline gives CDR1 MNHNS, CDR2 SASEGT. J lost 7 bases, V lost 4 bases, and 11 bases had no gene match. CDR3 size: 16 residues. In DNA, the CDR3 is TGTGCCAGCAGTGGACTAGCGGGAGTACCGTCGGGGGAGCAGTACTTC. It yields the protein CASSGLAGVPSGEQYF.

This clone was observed once. The chain links TRBV27 to TRBJ1-6, with 8 bases aligning to TRBD1. Looked up from germline, CDR1 is MNHEY and CDR2 is SMNVEV (reference sequence). The CDR3 spans 17 residues. J lost 0 bases, V lost 5 bases, and 6 bases had no gene match. The CDR3: CASSPRQGSSYNSPLHF. The CDR3 bases are TGTGCCAGCAGTCCGAGACAGGGGAGCTCCTATAATTCACCCCTCCACTTT.

The V call is TRBV7-2, the J call TRBJ2-7; no clear D. The CDR3 is made up of 15 amino acids. Germline V gene sequence: CDR1 SGHTA, CDR2 FQGNSA. V was clipped by 7 bases and J by 0 bases, with 16 bases between them. The CDR3 sequence: CASTPSGVSSYEQYF. Written as DNA, the CDR3 is TGTGCCAGCACCCCGAGTGGAGTGAGCTCCTACGAGCAGTACTTC.

This clone was counted a single time. This chain joins TRBV6-6 and TRBJ2-1, with D perhaps matching TRBD1 (5 bases). The CDR3 extends over 15 amino acids. Trimming took 2 bases from V and 2 from J, leaving 10 bases between them. Germline CDR1 reads MNHNY; CDR2 reads SVGAGI (reference sequence). The CDR3 DNA is TGTGCCAGCAGTTACAGGACACAAACCTACAATGAGCAGTTCTTC. It codes for CASSYRTQTYNEQFF.